This T cell receptor (beta chain) was recorded in a study of blood T cells in healthy people across ages. Study at large: About one barcoded beta molecule per two T cells came from capture by template switching.

The donors, all healthy, were Caucasians living in Russia, aged roughly 6 to 100. Researchers isolated at least 6 million PBMCs per sample. This CDR3 is built from 12 residues. Trimming cost V 5 bases and J 5 bases, with 9 bases left between them. Germline CDR1 SEHNR, CDR2 FQNEAQ (reference sequence). This clonotype was counted ten times or more. Its specificity is not known. A sample-barcoded 5' primer and a J-beta primer mix were used in a second PCR of roughly 6 to 11 cycles. MiXCR, applied by TCRdb to the 5' RACE reads, yields one record per CDR3 protein. The table shows just under 750,000 distinct CDR3 sequences, with approximately 22% occurring only once. Overall study findings and caveats: A roughly linear age-dependent decrease characterized TCR beta diversity per million T cells.

Sample: blood. This chain uses TRBV7-9 with TRBJ2-5; no clear D gene. The sequence derives from an older man in good health. CDR3 nucleotide sequence: TGTGCCAGCAGCATTTATGGCGAGACCCAGTACTTC. It yields the protein CASSIYGETQYF.